This TCR beta chain was sequenced during a study of CD8+CD57+ T cells in acquired aplastic anemia. Study summary: The average for DNA from sorted CD4+ and CD8+ cells was 3 to 3.5 ug.

Sequenced patients had shown CD8+CD57+ cell expansion by flow cytometry. Therapy had not been given to patients before blood sampling. Genomic DNA, the template, was used for profiling of the TCR beta VDJ and CDR3. TCRdb redid the calling of the reads with MiXCR, one entry per CDR3 protein. The sample holds a few hundred thousand distinct CDR3 sequences, about a third seen once. A word on this clonotype: Antigen: not known.

CDR3 size: 14 residues. The germline V gene encodes CDR1 SGHTA and CDR2 FQGNSA. Trimming stripped 2 bases from V and 4 bases from J, with 11 bases between. General study results and limits: Patients were compared with controls for CD8+ Simpson's diversity, and no significant difference emerged.

This sequence joins TRBV7-2 and TRBJ1-1; D is unclear. The sequencing input was sorted CD4+, CD8+, or CD8+CD57+ T cells (not recorded which) from PBMCs. The TCR comes from a human donor with aplastic anemia. The CDR3 loop reads CASSLLIKITEAFF. For the CDR3, the DNA is TGTGCCAGCAGCTTACTGATAAAGATCACTGAAGCTTTCTTT.